These T cell receptor beta chains were read from a single sample in a study of long-term antiretroviral therapy in people with HIV. TCRdb keeps only in-frame clones here, not all; method: immunoSEQ multiplex PCR. The sample carries 15,000 to 20,000 clones, less than 85% recorded once. The specimen comprised unsorted PBMCs, sampled 0.5 years before starting antiretroviral therapy. These receptors all come from a woman between 50 and 59 years old with HIV. Each CDR3 is given with its conserved first and last residue. A D gene is named only where the DNA matches it firmly. Size tells how often a clone was seen (once, few, many) or the class of an expanded clone, and some rows leave it out.

TRBJ2-2,TRBV7-8,.,.,CASSRPAQGQNTGELFF,TGTGCCAGCAGCCGCCCGGCACAGGGACAGAACACCGGGGAGCTGTTTTTT
TRBJ1-5,TRBV6-5,.,.,CASSSINQPQHF,TGTGCCAGCAGTTCAATAAATCAGCCCCAGCATTTT
TRBJ1-2,TRBV4-2,.,TRBD1,CASSLRGGGQGFTSRGYTF,TGTGCCAGCAGCCTTCGAGGAGGAGGACAGGGGTTTACCTCGCGGGGCTACACCTTC
TRBJ2-1,TRBV7-9,.,.,CASSLGSDNEQFF,TGTGCCAGCAGCTTGGGTAGCGACAATGAGCAGTTCTTC
TRBJ1-5,TRBV5-6,.,.,CASSLGQVSNQPQHF,TGTGCCAGCAGCTTGGGGCAGGTTAGCAATCAGCCCCAGCATTTT
TRBJ2-2,TRBV18,.,.,CASSTSGNPNTGELFF,TGTGCCAGCTCAACCTCGGGAAATCCGAACACCGGGGAGCTGTTTTTT
TRBJ1-2,TRBV14,.,TRBD1,CASSLGQLHRGYTF,TGTGCCAGCAGCTTGGGACAGCTCCACCGCGGCTACACCTTC
TRBJ1-2,TRBV5-1,.,TRBD1,CASSPIRQGGDYGYTF,TGCGCCAGCAGCCCAATTAGACAGGGCGGCGACTATGGCTACACCTTC
TRBJ1-5,TRBV4-1,.,.,CASSQGARQPQHF,TGCGCCAGCAGCCAGGGGGCCAGGCAGCCCCAGCATTTT
TRBJ1-6,TRBV27,.,.,CASRAGVGNSPLHF,TGTGCCAGCAGGGCAGGGGTGGGAAATTCACCCCTCCACTTT
TRBJ2-3,TRBV4-1,.,TRBD2,CASSQTSGGAQDTQYF,TGCGCCAGCAGTCAGACCAGCGGGGGGGCCCAAGATACGCAGTATTTT
TRBJ1-2,TRBV6-5,.,TRBD1,CASSYPGQGVNGYTF,TGTGCCAGCAGTTACCCCGGACAGGGGGTTAATGGCTACACCTTC
TRBJ1-3,TRBV19,.,TRBD1,CASSIDRAGNTIYF,TGTGCCAGTAGCATCGACAGGGCTGGAAACACCATATATTTT
TRBJ1-2,TRBV28,once,.,CASSPLPIAVGYTF,TGTGCCAGCAGTCCCCTCCCCATTGCGGTCGGCTACACCTTC